This TCR beta chain was found in a study of T cell changes during pregnancy in multiple sclerosis. Using immunoSEQ multiplex PCR, the repertoire was profiled, and TCRdb retains in-frame clones only, with some absent. The sample has 60,000 to 75,000 clones; 80% to 95% are singletons. The CDR3 length is 15 residues. Deletions cut 6 bases from V and 1 base from J, with 14 bases between. CDR1 is MNHEY, CDR2 SMNVEV, per germline (reference sequence). This clone was seen once. The sequence came from a female donor with multiple sclerosis, enrolled in a pregnancy study. The sample here was CD8+ T cells from peripheral blood mononuclear cells, taken in the second trimester of pregnancy. This chain links TRBV27 with TRBJ2-3; TRBD2 is a possible D gene (6 bases). CDR3 sequence reads: CASRELAWGTDTQYF. DNA for the CDR3: TGTGCCAGCAGGGAACTAGCATGGGGCACAGATACGCAGTATTTT.